A selection of T cell receptor beta chains follows, all from one sample in a study of blood T cell repertoires in COVID-19. The table came from immunoSEQ multiplex PCR; TCRdb's copy has only in-frame clones and leaves some out. Here the sample spans roughly 66,000 clones, about 89% being singletons. Sequenced sample: peripheral blood. The receptors stem from a human donor in a cohort sampled during active COVID-19. The CDR3 runs from the conserved cysteine through the conserved F or W. A D gene is named only where the DNA matches it firmly. A clone size is listed for some rows: how often the clone was seen (once, few, many), or a class if it is expanded.

clone_size	d_call	v_call	j_call	cdr3_nt	cdr3_aa
NA	TRBD1	TRBV2	TRBJ2-1	TGTGCCACCACCACTGGACAGGGGTCCTACAATGAGCAGTTCTTC	CATTTGQGSYNEQFF
NA	TRBD2	TRBV7-6	TRBJ2-1	TGTGCCAGCAGCCCCCGGGGGCGGGGGGGCCTCTTGAATGAGCAGTTCTTC	CASSPRGRGGLLNEQFF
NA	NA	TRBV5-4	TRBJ1-1	TGTGCCAGCAGCCAGGCTGTGGGCACTGAAGCTTTCTTT	CASSQAVGTEAFF
NA	NA	TRBV9	TRBJ1-4	TGTGCCAGCGGCAGGGCCGACGAAAAACTGTTTTTT	CASGRADEKLFF
NA	TRBD2	TRBV11-2	TRBJ2-3	TGTGCCAGCAGACAAGGGAGGGGACTAGGAGGGACAGATACGCAGTATTTT	CASRQGRGLGGTDTQYF
NA	NA	TRBV30	TRBJ2-7	TGTGCCTGGACGAAGACCAGACACTCCTACGAGCAGTACTTC	CAWTKTRHSYEQYF
few	NA	TRBV7-9	TRBJ2-7	TGTGCCAGCAGGGCTTTACGGGGGCAGTACTTC	CASRALRGQYF
once	TRBD2	TRBV9	TRBJ2-1	TGTGCCAGCAGCGTTGGAAGACTAGCGGCTTCCTGGAGCTCCTACAATGAGCAGTTCTTC	CASSVGRLAASWSSYNEQFF
NA	NA	TRBV7-2	TRBJ1-2	TGTGCCAGCAGCTTAGAAGGGGTAGCTAACTATGGCTACACCTTC	CASSLEGVANYGYTF
NA	NA	TRBV6-6	TRBJ2-1	TGTGCCAGCAGGAGCGACGGTAATGAGCAGTTCTTC	CASRSDGNEQFF
NA	TRBD1	TRBV10-2	TRBJ2-3	TGCGCCAGCAGAGGGAGTGGACAGGGGATGGCCCCAGATACGCAGTATTTT	CASRGSGQGMAPDTQYF
NA	TRBD1	TRBV5-6	TRBJ1-6	TGTGCCAGCAGCTTGGGGACAGGGTATAATTCACCCCTCCACTTT	CASSLGTGYNSPLHF
NA	NA	TRBV11-3	TRBJ2-3	TGTGCCAGCAGCTTCCCGGGCACAGATACGCAGTATTTT	CASSFPGTDTQYF
NA	TRBD1	TRBV7-6	TRBJ1-5	TGTGCCAGCAGCCCCGACAGGGGGCCGAGCAATCAGCCCCAGCATTTT	CASSPDRGPSNQPQHF
NA	NA	TRBV10-3	TRBJ1-1	TGTGCCATCAGCCGAACATTACAGGGTGAAGCTTTCTTT	CAISRTLQGEAFF
NA	NA	TRBV7-9	TRBJ1-4	TGTGCCAGCGAGGGGGTAGGGGAAAAACTGTTTTTT	CASEGVGEKLFF
once	TRBD1	TRBV7-2	TRBJ2-7	TGTGCCAGCAGCCCTGAGGGGGCAGGGGTGTCCTACGAGCAGTACTTC	CASSPEGAGVSYEQYF
NA	TRBD1	TRBV7-8	TRBJ1-5	TGTGCCAGCAGACAAGGGGGCCAGGGGGCCCAACAGCCCCAGCATTTT	CASRQGGQGAQQPQHF
NA	TRBD1	TRBV19	TRBJ1-5	TGTGCCAGTAGTAGCCCGGGACAGGGAGATCAGCCCCAGCATTTT	CASSSPGQGDQPQHF
NA	NA	TRBV11-2	TRBJ1-2	TGTGCCAGCAGCCGTTCTATCATCTATGGCTACACCTTC	CASSRSIIYGYTF
NA	NA	TRBV4-3	TRBJ2-7	TGCGCCAGCAGCCAAGTGGGGACACAGTCCTACGAGCAGTACTTC	CASSQVGTQSYEQYF
NA	NA	TRBV7-2	TRBJ2-5	TGTGCCAGCAGCTTAGGTTCCCTCGAGACCCAGTACTTC	CASSLGSLETQYF
NA	NA	TRBV7-8	TRBJ2-3	TGTGCCAGCAGAATGTCAAGCGACCCCCAAGATACGCAGTATTTT	CASRMSSDPQDTQYF
NA	NA	TRBV6-5	TRBJ1-5	TGTGCCAGCAGAAAGGGGGTGGGTCAGCCCCAGCATTTT	CASRKGVGQPQHF
NA	NA	TRBV7-2	TRBJ2-7	TGTGCCAGCAGCCCGCGACTAGAGGGGTTCGAGCAGTACTTC	CASSPRLEGFEQYF
NA	TRBD2	TRBV6-2/TRBV6-3	TRBJ2-7	TGTGCCAGCACCCCCCGGAAGCGGGAGACCGGTGATCCCTCCTACGAGCAGTACTTC	CASTPRKRETGDPSYEQYF
NA	TRBD1	TRBV28	TRBJ2-1	TGTGCCAGCACCCCCGGCGGGACAGGGATTAAGTACAATGAGCAGTTCTTC	CASTPGGTGIKYNEQFF
NA	TRBD2	TRBV19	TRBJ2-5	TGTGCCAGTAGTTGGGGCACTTTGTCGTCTAGCGGGGGATTCGAGACCCAGTACTTC	CASSWGTLSSSGGFETQYF
NA	TRBD2	TRBV6-2/TRBV6-3	TRBJ2-2	TGTGCCAGCAGTTATGTTCTAGCGGTAACCACCGGGGAGCTGTTTTTT	CASSYVLAVTTGELFF
NA	TRBD2	TRBV9	TRBJ2-1	TGTGCCAGCAGCGTAGCTCCAGTGCGGGGGGGGCATGAGCAGTTCTTC	CASSVAPVRGGHEQFF
NA	NA	TRBV6-2/TRBV6-3	TRBJ2-5	TGTGCCAGCAGTTACTCGGCAGGGGCTCGAGGAGAGACCCAGTACTTC	CASSYSAGARGETQYF
NA	TRBD1	TRBV5-1	TRBJ1-6	TGCGCCAGCAGCTTGGTGGCTCGGGACAGGTATAATTCACCCCTCCACTTT	CASSLVARDRYNSPLHF
NA	NA	TRBV28	TRBJ1-4	TGTGCCAGCAGGACCTACGGGGTTCGGGAAAAACTGTTTTTT	CASRTYGVREKLFF
once	NA	TRBV30	TRBJ1-4	TGTGCCTGGAGTCCCTCAGACTTTAGGGAAAAACTGTTTTTT	CAWSPSDFREKLFF
NA	TRBD1	TRBV19	TRBJ1-5	TGTGCCAGTAGTATAAGTTTCGGGACAGGGGTTAGCAATCAGCCCCAGCATTTT	CASSISFGTGVSNQPQHF
NA	NA	TRBV28	TRBJ1-1	TGTGCCAGCAGCCCAGGGTTCGCGCGCCTCGAAGCTTTCTTT	CASSPGFARLEAFF
NA	TRBD2	TRBV11-2	TRBJ2-7	TGTGCCAGCAACGACCCGGGACTAGCGGGGGGGCTTATCGGCGAGCAGTACTTC	CASNDPGLAGGLIGEQYF
NA	TRBD1	TRBV4-1	TRBJ1-2	TGCGCCAGCAGCCTTGGACAGGCCAACGGTAACTATGGCTACACCTTC	CASSLGQANGNYGYTF
NA	TRBD2	TRBV7-3	TRBJ2-1	TGTGCCAGCAGCCTCCAGGCCAGCGGGAGTGGGGATGAGCAGTTCTTC	CASSLQASGSGDEQFF
NA	NA	TRBV7-3	TRBJ2-1	TGTGCCAGCAGCTTACCGGAGACGGGAAGGAATGAGCAGTTCTTC	CASSLPETGRNEQFF
NA	TRBD2	TRBV5-1	TRBJ2-5	TGCGCCAGCAGCTTCCCGACTAGCGGGGGGGACCAAGAGACCCAGTACTTC	CASSFPTSGGDQETQYF
once	TRBD2	TRBV7-2	TRBJ2-2	TGTGCCAGCAGCTTAGATGCTAGCGGAAGTTCCGGGGAGCTGTTTTTT	CASSLDASGSSGELFF
NA	TRBD2	TRBV6-2/TRBV6-3	TRBJ2-1	TGTGCCAGCAGCCGGACTAGCGGGAGTGTCATGGTGGCTTTCAACAATGAGCAGTTCTTC	CASSRTSGSVMVAFNNEQFF
NA	NA	TRBV13	TRBJ2-1	TGTGCCAGCAGCTTTCGGGCTCTAGCTGTAGTCAATGAGCAGTTCTTC	CASSFRALAVVNEQFF
NA	TRBD2	TRBV5-1	TRBJ2-7	TGCGCCAGCAGCGCAAGAGCGGGAGGGCTCTACGAGCAGTACTTC	CASSARAGGLYEQYF